This T cell receptor beta chain was recovered during a study of early T cells in non-severe SARS-CoV-2 infection. This clonotype ranks as medium-sized (0.01 to 0.1%). Tagging with unique molecular identifiers was applied to individual cDNA molecules. MiXCR, run by TCRdb on the 5' RACE reads, gives a single entry per CDR3 protein. The sample contains about 24,000 distinct CDR3 sequences, around 3.3% of which appear only once. Sequenced: whole blood. This TCR derives from an adult who was a healthcare worker with PCR-confirmed SARS-CoV-2 infection or an uninfected control (not recorded which).

DNA for the CDR3: TGTGCCAGCAGTGCCGTGAGGTTTAACACTGAAGCTTTCTTT. Translated: CASSAVRFNTEAFF. This chain links TRBV27 with TRBJ1-1; D unclear. CDR3 length: 14 residues. Trimming removed 5 bases at V and 2 bases at J, with 12 bases between. Germline values: CDR1 MNHEY, CDR2 SMNVEV (reference sequence).